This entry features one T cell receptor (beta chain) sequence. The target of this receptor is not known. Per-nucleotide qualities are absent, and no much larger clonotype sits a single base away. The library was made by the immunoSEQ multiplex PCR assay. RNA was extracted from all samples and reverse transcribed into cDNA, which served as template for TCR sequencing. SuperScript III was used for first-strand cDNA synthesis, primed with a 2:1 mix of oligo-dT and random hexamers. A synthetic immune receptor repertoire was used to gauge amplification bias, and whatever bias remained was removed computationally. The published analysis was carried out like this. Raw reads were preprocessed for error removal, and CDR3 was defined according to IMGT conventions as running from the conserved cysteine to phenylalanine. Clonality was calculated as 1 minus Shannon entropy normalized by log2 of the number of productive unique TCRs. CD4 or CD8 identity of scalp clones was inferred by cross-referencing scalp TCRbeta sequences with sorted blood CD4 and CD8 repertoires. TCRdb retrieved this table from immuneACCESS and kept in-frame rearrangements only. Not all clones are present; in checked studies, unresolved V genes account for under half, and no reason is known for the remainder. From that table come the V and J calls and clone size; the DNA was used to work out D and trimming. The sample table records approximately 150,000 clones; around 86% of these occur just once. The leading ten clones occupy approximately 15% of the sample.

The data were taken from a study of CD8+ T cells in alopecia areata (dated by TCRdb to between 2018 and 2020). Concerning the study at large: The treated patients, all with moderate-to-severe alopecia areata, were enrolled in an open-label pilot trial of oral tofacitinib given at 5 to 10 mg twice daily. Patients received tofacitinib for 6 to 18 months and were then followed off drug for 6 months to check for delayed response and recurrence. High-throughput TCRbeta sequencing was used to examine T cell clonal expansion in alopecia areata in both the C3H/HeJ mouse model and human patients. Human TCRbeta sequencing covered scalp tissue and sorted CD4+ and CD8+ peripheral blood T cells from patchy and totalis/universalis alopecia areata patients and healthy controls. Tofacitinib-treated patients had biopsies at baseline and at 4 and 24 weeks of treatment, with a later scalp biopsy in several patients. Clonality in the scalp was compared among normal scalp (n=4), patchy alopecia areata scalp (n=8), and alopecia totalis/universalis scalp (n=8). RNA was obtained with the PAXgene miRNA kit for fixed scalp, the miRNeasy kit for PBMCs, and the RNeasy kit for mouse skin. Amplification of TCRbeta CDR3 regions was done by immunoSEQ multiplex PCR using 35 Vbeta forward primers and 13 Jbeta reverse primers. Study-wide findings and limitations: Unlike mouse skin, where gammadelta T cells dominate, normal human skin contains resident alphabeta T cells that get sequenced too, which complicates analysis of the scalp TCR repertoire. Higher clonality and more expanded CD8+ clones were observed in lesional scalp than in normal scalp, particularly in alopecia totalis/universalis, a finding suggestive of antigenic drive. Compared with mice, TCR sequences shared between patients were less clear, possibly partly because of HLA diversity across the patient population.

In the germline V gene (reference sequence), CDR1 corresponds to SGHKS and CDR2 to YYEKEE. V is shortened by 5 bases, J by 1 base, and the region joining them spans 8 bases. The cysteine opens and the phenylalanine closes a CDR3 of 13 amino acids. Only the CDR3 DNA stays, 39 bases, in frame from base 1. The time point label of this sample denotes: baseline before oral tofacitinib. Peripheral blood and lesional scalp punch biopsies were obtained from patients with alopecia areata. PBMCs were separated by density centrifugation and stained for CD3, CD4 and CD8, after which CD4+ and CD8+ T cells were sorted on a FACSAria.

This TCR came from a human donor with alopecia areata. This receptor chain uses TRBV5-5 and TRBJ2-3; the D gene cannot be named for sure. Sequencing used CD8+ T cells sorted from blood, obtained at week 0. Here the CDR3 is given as CASRDRRTDTQYF. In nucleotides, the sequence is TGTGCCAGCAGGGATAGGCGCACAGATACGCAGTATTTT.